These 6 T cell receptor beta chains were all obtained from the same sample, sequenced in a study of blood T cells in healthy people across ages. Next came a second PCR, run for about 6 to 12 cycles, which used a sample-barcoded 5' primer along with a J-beta primer mix. TCRdb re-analysed the 5' RACE reads in MiXCR, keeping a single row per CDR3 protein. The table includes under 700,000 distinct CDR3 sequences, around 24% detected once. Separately, the same data were catalogued under a study of T cells of mothers and their children.

Sequenced material: blood. The receptor source for this set is a boy aged 5-17 years in good health.

The chain recombines TRBV7-2 with TRBJ1-2; 7 bases agree with TRBD1. The CDR3 has 15 amino acids. With V trimmed by 5 bases and J by 8 bases, 14 bases remained unmatched. Germline V gene sequence: CDR1 SGHTA, CDR2 FQGNSA. The CDR3 protein is CASSPRPGTVGGYTF. CDR3 coding DNA: TGTGCCAGCAGCCCCCGCCCGGGGACAGTTGGAGGCTACACCTTC.

This clonotype was detected only a few times. The V call is TRBV30, the J call TRBJ2-3; tentative D call: TRBD2 (6 bases). Looked up from germline, CDR1 is GTSNPN and CDR2 is SVGIG (reference sequence). With 8 bases removed from V and 8 bases from J, the gap between germline ends came to 8 bases. The CDR3 totals 9 residues. The CDR3 bases are TGTGCCGGAGGGCGTACGCAGTATTTT. Encoded protein: CAGGRTQYF.

This clonotype was counted between two and nine times. The chain couples TRBV29-1 to TRBJ1-1; weak D call: TRBD1 (5 bases). The CDR3 runs to 11 residues. With 6 bases removed from V and 8 bases from J, the gap between germline ends came to 13 bases. Per germline, CDR1 SQVTM and CDR2 ANQGSEA. The CDR3 loop reads CSVQGSGEAFF. The CDR3 DNA reads as TGCAGCGTCCAGGGATCCGGGGAAGCTTTCTTT.

This clonotype turned up a few times. The chain has TRBV15 and TRBJ2-6; no clear D. The V and J ends lost 2 bases and 0 bases respectively, with 11 bases between them. Germline-derived CDR1 and CDR2 are LNHNV and YYDKDF (reference sequence). This CDR3 contains 17 residues. Here the CDR3 DNA reads TGTGCCACCAGCAGAACCCGTGGGATCTCTGGGGCCAACGTCCTGACTTTC. Protein: CATSRTRGISGANVLTF.

The rearrangement joins TRBV23-1 to TRBJ2-5; TRBD2 aligns across 9 bases. The DNA end favors TRBJ2-7, so the J call may be wrong. TRBV23-1 falls under the ORF class, with uncertain function. CDR3 length equals 18 residues. CDR3 residues: CASSQFGLVAGVVNEQYF. CDR3 bases: TGCGCCAGCAGTCAATTTGGCCTAGTAGCGGGGGTAGTAAACGAGCAGTACTTC.

The CDR3 DNA is TGTGCCAGCAGCTTATTACCGACCGGGGAGCTGTTTTTT. Residues: CASSLLPTGELFF. The chain carries TRBV7-2 and TRBJ2-2; D unclear. CDR3 length: 13 amino acids. CDR1 SGHTA and CDR2 FQGNSA come from the germline V gene. Trimming stripped 2 bases from V and 5 bases from J, with 6 bases between.